Here is one T cell receptor beta chain with its context. PCR was performed using 60 Vbeta and 13 Jbeta primers. TCRdb keeps only in-frame clones here, not all; method: immunoSEQ multiplex PCR. The data show 90,000 to 130,000 clones, under 85% seen once. V was cut by 6 bases and J by 0 bases, with 15 bases left in between. The CDR3 runs to 15 residues. The germline CDR1 and CDR2 sequences are MDHEN and SYDVKM. The data derive from a study of cytomegalovirus exposure and HLA in healthy donors. The V and J genes are TRBV28 and TRBJ2-7; weak D call: TRBD2 (6 bases). Specimen: PBMCs. This sequence originates from a man in his thirties or forties in good health and CMV-seropositive. The CDR3 DNA follows: TGTGCCAGCAGCCCTATATGGGACTCCTCCTACGAGCAGTACTTC. This translates into CASSPIWDSSYEQYF.